Each of the 21 T cell receptor beta chains below was sequenced from the same sample in a study of tissue T cells after allogeneic stem cell transplantation. Sequencing used immunoSEQ multiplex PCR; TCRdb keeps in-frame clones, though not all of them. There are over 25,000 clones in the sample; 65% to 90% occur only once, and 3% to 4% lies in the top ten. The starting material was blood, obtained before transplantation. These receptors all come from a woman between 18 and 49 years old who later had graft-versus-host disease after an allogeneic stem cell transplant.

A single count supports this clone. This chain links TRBV2 with TRBJ2-5; tentative D call: TRBD2 (7 bases). CDR3 size: 14 residues. Germline V gene lookup returns CDR1 SNHLY and CDR2 FYNNEI. Deletions cut 7 bases from V and 4 bases from J, with 16 bases between. CDR3 residues: CASTWEGGTETQYF. DNA of the CDR3: TGTGCCAGCACGTGGGAGGGGGGCACAGAGACCCAGTACTTC.

The chain recombines TRBV9 with TRBJ2-3; the match to TRBD2 covers 10 bases. The junction had 3 bases not matched to a gene; V was cut back by 1 base and J by 4 bases. CDR3 size: 15 residues. The germline V gene has CDR1 SGDLS and CDR2 YYNGEE. The CDR3 nucleotides read TGTGCCAGCAGCGTACTAGCGGGAGCGGCAGATACGCAGTATTTT. Its translation: CASSVLAGAADTQYF.

The rearrangement uses TRBV28 and TRBJ1-1, with D possibly matching TRBD1 (6 bases). Trimming stripped 8 bases from V and 2 bases from J, with 15 bases between. CDR1 and CDR2 (germline): MDHEN, SYDVKM. The length of the CDR3 is 14 residues. CDR3 sequence: CASHRGDKNTEAFF. The CDR3 nucleotides are TGTGCCAGCCATAGGGGGGACAAAAACACTGAAGCTTTCTTT.

V is TRBV11-3 and J is TRBJ2-7, with D unclear. Germline values: CDR1 SGHNT, CDR2 YENEEA. The CDR3 is made up of 10 amino acids. Trimming stripped 4 bases from V and 12 bases from J, with 10 bases between. The CDR3 DNA sequence: TGTGCCAGCAGCTCCCAAGACTGGTACTTC. The encoded protein is CASSSQDWYF.

This chain connects TRBV5-1 to TRBJ2-6; D unclear. The V and J ends lost 0 bases and 1 base respectively, with 8 bases between them. The CDR3 contains 16 residues. In germline, CDR1 is SGHRS, CDR2 YFSETQ. The CDR3 DNA sequence: TGCGCCAGCAGCTTGGAAGTCAGGTCTGGGGCCAACGTCCTGACTTTC. Translated, it gives CASSLEVRSGANVLTF. Filled out from reference TRBV5-1 and TRBJ2-6, the complete variable domain reads KAGVTQTPRYLIKTRGQQVTLSCSPISGHRSVSWYQQTPGQGLQFLFEYFSETQRNKGNFPGRFSGRQFSNSRSEMNVSTLELGDSALYLCASSLEVRSGANVLTFGAGSRLTVL.

The gene calls are TRBV28 and TRBJ1-1; 7 bases fit TRBD1. From germline, CDR1 is MDHEN and CDR2 SYDVKM. V lost 6 bases and J lost 0; bases outside the gene matches: 13. The CDR3 consists of 17 residues. CDR3 loop: CASSKRRTGGMNTEAFF. In DNA form, the CDR3 reads TGTGCCAGCAGCAAACGCCGGACAGGAGGCATGAACACTGAAGCTTTCTTT.

The chain uses TRBV7-2 and TRBJ1-1; 8 positions match TRBD1. V trimming: 6 bases; J trimming: 6 bases; junction bases outside the gene matches: 6. Germline CDR1 reads SGHTA; CDR2 reads FQGNSA. This CDR3 has 13 amino acids. CDR3 amino acids: CASRTGVESEAFF. The CDR3 region has the DNA TGTGCCAGCAGGACAGGGGTTGAGTCTGAAGCTTTCTTT.

The chain has TRBV19 and TRBJ1-3, with TRBD1 as a possible D gene (5 bases). The V and J ends lost 10 bases and 0 bases respectively, with 13 bases between them. This CDR3 comprises 14 residues. Germline-derived CDR1 and CDR2 are LNHDA and SQIVND (reference sequence). The CDR3 reads CATSWGDSGNTIYF. CDR3 nucleotide sequence: TGTGCCACCAGTTGGGGGGACTCTGGAAACACCATATATTTT.

The V call is TRBV18, the J call TRBJ2-4, with 9 bases matching TRBD1. This CDR3 comprises 16 residues. V lost 4 bases to trimming and J lost 9 bases; unmatched junction nucleotides: 13. Germline V gene data show CDR1 as KGHSH and CDR2 as LQKENI. The CDR3 nucleotides are TGTGCCAGCTCACAAAACCTTTGGGACAGGGTTTCCATTCAGTACTTC. Its translation: CASSQNLWDRVSIQYF.

V is TRBV2 and J is TRBJ1-1; D is uncertain. Per the germline V gene, CDR1 is SNHLY and CDR2 is FYNNEI. The CDR3 has 11 amino acids. Trimming left V 4 bases short and J 3 bases short, with 3 bases between. The CDR3 DNA follows: TGTGCCAGCAGTGTAGACACTGAAGCTTTCTTT. Its translation is CASSVDTEAFF.

The J gene is TRBJ1-2, the V gene TRBV9, with D possibly being TRBD1 (6 bases). Germline V CDR1 and CDR2: SGDLS, YYNGEE. The germline V and J ends were trimmed by 0 bases and 4 bases, with 16 bases remaining between them. The CDR3 is 16 residues long. The CDR3 DNA reads as TGTGCCAGCAGCGTAGACAGGGAAGCTCCTAGCTATGGCTACACCTTC. Its translation: CASSVDREAPSYGYTF.

The chain is built from TRBV7-6 and TRBJ2-7, with D maybe TRBD1 (6 bases). Trimming removed 1 base at V and 3 bases at J, with 13 bases between. CDR3 length equals 15 residues. Looked up from germline, CDR1 is SGHVS and CDR2 is FNYEAQ. The CDR3: CASSLEAGANYEQYF. In DNA, the CDR3 is TGTGCCAGCAGCTTAGAGGCAGGGGCGAACTACGAGCAGTACTTC.

This clone was seen only once. The chain joins TRBV6-5 to TRBJ1-2; no definite D call. Between the trimmed V and J ends, which lost 3 bases and 0 bases, there was a span of 5 bases. The CDR3 runs 13 residues. CDR1 is MNHEY, CDR2 SVGAGI, per germline. DNA of the CDR3: TGTGCCAGCAGTTATAGAGCTAACTATGGCTACACCTTC. Its translation is CASSYRANYGYTF.

The chain combines TRBV9 with TRBJ2-5; D remains unclear. The germline V gene has CDR1 SGDLS and CDR2 YYNGEE. The CDR3 length is 13 residues. V shed 1 base and J shed 2 bases, with 6 bases lying between them. CDR3 nucleotides: TGTGCCAGCAGCGTAAATGGACAAGAGACCCAGTACTTC. It encodes CASSVNGQETQYF.

This clone has just a few counts. V gene TRBV19 combines with J gene TRBJ1-6; D not certain. The germline gives CDR1 LNHDA, CDR2 SQIVND (reference sequence). This CDR3 region has 13 residues. Trimming pared 1 base from V and 6 bases from J, leaving 4 bases between. The CDR3 reads CASSIGFNSPLHF. In DNA form, the CDR3 reads TGTGCCAGTAGTATAGGGTTTAATTCACCCCTCCACTTT.

The rearrangement uses TRBV7-5 and TRBJ2-2; TRBD1 is the table's D call and was not checked against the DNA. TRBV7-5 is designated a pseudogene. The CDR3 is made up of 16 amino acids. The CDR3 loop is CARSLARSGDTGELFF. In DNA, the CDR3 is TGTGCCAGAAGCTTAGCGCGTTCAGGGGACACCGGGGAGCTGTTTTTT.

This chain joins TRBV5-5 and TRBJ1-2; D perhaps matches TRBD1 (6 bases). The length of the CDR3 is 15 residues. CDR1 is SGHKS, CDR2 YYEKEE, per germline (reference sequence). Trimming stripped 2 bases from V and 2 bases from J, with 13 bases between. The CDR3 reads CASSFQDRTNYGYTF. The CDR3 bases are TGTGCCAGCAGCTTCCAGGACAGAACCAACTATGGCTACACCTTC.

CDR3 DNA sequence: TGTGCCAGCAGCCCGAGACTAGCGGGAGGGGTTTACAATGAGCAGTTCTTC. Translated, it gives CASSPRLAGGVYNEQFF. The chain has TRBV9 and TRBJ2-1; 14 nucleotides agree with TRBD2. This CDR3 region has 17 residues. The J segment lost 4 bases and the V segment lost 4 bases, leaving 7 bases of the junction unmatched. The germline gives CDR1 SGDLS, CDR2 YYNGEE.

The chain employs TRBV24-1 and TRBJ2-7, with D perhaps TRBD2 (6 bases). Germline assignment: CDR1 KGHDR and CDR2 SFDVKD. V was trimmed by 8 bases and J by 6 bases, leaving 34 bases between them. The CDR3 is 19 amino acids. The CDR3 DNA reads TGTGCCACCACCGGCGATACTTTTATGCGGGGATTGTCTATTCGCGAGCAGTACTTC. Residues: CATTGDTFMRGLSIREQYF.

The chain has TRBV28 and TRBJ1-5; no firm D call. V lost 5 bases and J 5 bases, leaving 4 bases between the germline ends. The CDR3 has 11 residues. Germline CDR1 reads MDHEN; CDR2 reads SYDVKM. The CDR3 region is CASSDHQPQHF. The CDR3 bases are TGTGCCAGCAGTGATCATCAGCCCCAGCATTTT.

This sequence joins TRBV29-1 and TRBJ1-1, with a weak D call TRBD1 (5 bases). Trimming left V 7 bases short and J 3 bases short, with 9 bases between. CDR3 length: 11 amino acids. Germline V lookup: CDR1 SQVTM, CDR2 ANQGSEA. The CDR3 coding sequence is TGCAGCGGACAGCTGGACACTGAAGCTTTCTTT. Protein product: CSGQLDTEAFF.